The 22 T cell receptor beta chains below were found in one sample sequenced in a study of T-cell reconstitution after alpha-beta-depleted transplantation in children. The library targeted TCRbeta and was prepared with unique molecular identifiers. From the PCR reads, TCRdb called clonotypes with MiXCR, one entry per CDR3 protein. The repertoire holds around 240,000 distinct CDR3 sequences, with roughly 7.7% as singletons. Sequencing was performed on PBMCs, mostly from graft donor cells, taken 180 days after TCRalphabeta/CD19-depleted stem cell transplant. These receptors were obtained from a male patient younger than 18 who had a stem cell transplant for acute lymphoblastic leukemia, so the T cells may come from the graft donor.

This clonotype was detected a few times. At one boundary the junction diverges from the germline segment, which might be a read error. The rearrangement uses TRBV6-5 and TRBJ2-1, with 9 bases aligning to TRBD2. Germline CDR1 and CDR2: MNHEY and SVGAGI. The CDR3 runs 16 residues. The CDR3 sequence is CASSYSGLATYNERFF. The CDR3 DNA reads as TGTGCCAGCAGTTACTCGGGACTAGCAACCTACAATGAGCGGTTCTTC.

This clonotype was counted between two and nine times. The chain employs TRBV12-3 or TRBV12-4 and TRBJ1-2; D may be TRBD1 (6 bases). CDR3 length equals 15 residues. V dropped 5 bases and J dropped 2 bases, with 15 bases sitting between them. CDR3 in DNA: TGTGCCAGCAGTCCCAGGGACACCTCCAACTATGGCTACACCTTC. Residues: CASSPRDTSNYGYTF.

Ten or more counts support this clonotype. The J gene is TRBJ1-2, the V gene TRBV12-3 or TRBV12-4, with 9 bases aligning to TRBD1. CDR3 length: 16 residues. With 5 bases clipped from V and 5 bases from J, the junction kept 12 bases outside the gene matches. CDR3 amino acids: CASSPIQGAATYGYTF. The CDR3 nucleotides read TGTGCCAGCAGTCCTATACAGGGGGCCGCGACTTATGGCTACACCTTC.

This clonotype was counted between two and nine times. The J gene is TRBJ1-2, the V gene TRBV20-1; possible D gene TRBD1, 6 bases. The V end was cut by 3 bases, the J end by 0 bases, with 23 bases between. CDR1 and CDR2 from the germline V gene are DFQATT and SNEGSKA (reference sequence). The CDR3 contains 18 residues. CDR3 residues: CSASPRGELGASNYGYTF. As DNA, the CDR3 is TGCAGTGCTAGTCCAAGGGGGGAGCTGGGAGCCTCTAACTATGGCTACACCTTC.

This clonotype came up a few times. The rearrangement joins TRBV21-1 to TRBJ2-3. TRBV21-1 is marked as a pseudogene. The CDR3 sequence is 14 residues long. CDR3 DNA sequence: TGTGCCAGCAGCAAAGAATGGGATACAGATACGCAGTATTTT. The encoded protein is CASSKEWDTDTQYF.

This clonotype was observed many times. The CDR3 nucleotides read TGTGCCAGCAGCGACAGGGCGATGGCTTCACCCCTCCACTTT. It encodes CASSDRAMASPLHF. The genes are TRBV12-3 or TRBV12-4 and TRBJ1-6, with 7 bases fitting TRBD1. Trimming took 6 bases from V and 9 from J; bases not matched to a gene: 8. This CDR3 is 14 amino acids long.

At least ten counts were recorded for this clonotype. CDR3 sequence: CASSLDRTARYSNQPQHF. CDR3 sequence (DNA): TGTGCCAGCAGTTTAGATCGGACGGCTCGTTATAGCAATCAGCCCCAGCATTTT. J is TRBJ1-5 and V is TRBV28; the D is unclear. Trimming took 2 bases from V and 0 from J, leaving 17 bases between them. Germline V gives CDR1 MDHEN, CDR2 SYDVKM. The CDR3 totals 18 residues.

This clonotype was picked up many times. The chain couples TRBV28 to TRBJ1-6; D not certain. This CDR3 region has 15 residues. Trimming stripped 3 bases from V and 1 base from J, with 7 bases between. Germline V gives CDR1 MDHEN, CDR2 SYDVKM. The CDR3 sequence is CASSFDGSYNSPLHF. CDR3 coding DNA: TGTGCCAGCAGTTTCGATGGGTCCTATAATTCACCCCTCCACTTT.

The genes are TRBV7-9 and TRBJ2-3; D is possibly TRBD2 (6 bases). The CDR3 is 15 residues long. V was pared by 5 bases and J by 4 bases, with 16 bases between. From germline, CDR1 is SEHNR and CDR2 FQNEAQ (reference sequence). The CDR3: CASSRRLGRADTQYF. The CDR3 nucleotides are TGTGCCAGCAGCAGAAGACTAGGGCGGGCAGATACGCAGTATTTT.

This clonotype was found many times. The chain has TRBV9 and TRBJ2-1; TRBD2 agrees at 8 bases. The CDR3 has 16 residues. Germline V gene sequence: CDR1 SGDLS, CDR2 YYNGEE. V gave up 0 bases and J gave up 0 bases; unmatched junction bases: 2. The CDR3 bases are TGTGCCAGCAGCGTAGCGGGACTAGGCTCCTACAATGAGCAGTTCTTC. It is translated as CASSVAGLGSYNEQFF.

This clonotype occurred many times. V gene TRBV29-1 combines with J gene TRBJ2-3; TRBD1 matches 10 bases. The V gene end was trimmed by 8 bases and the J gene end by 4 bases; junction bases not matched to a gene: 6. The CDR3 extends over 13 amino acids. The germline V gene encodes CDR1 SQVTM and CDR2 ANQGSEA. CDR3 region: CSTRDRGSDTQYF. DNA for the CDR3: TGCAGCACTCGGGACAGGGGTTCAGATACGCAGTATTTT.

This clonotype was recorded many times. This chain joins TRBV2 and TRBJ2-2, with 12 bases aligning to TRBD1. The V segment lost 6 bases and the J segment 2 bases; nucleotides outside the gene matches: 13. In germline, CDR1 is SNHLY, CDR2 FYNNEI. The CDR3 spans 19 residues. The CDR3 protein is CASRRGTGGTSANTGELFF. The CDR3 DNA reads TGTGCCAGCAGGAGGGGGACAGGGGGCACATCCGCTAACACCGGGGAGCTGTTTTTT.

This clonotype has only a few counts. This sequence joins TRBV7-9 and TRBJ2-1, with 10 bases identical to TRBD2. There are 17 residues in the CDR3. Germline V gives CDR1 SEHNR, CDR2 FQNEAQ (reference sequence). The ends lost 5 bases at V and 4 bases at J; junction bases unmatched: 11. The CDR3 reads CASSASGGASSYNEQFF. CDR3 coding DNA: TGTGCCAGCAGCGCAAGCGGGGGGGCAAGTTCTTACAATGAGCAGTTCTTC.

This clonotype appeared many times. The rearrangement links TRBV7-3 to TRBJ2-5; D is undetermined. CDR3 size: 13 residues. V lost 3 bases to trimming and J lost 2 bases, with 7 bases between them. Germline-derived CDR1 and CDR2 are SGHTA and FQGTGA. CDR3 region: CASSFRRQETQYF. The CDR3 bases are TGTGCCAGCAGCTTCAGGAGACAAGAGACCCAGTACTTC.

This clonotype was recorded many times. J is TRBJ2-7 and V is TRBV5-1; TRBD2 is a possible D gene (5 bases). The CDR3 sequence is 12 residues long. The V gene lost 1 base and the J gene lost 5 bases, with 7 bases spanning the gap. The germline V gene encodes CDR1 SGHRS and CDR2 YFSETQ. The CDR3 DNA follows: TGCGCCAGCAGCTTGCCCGGGAACGAGCAGTACTTC. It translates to CASSLPGNEQYF.

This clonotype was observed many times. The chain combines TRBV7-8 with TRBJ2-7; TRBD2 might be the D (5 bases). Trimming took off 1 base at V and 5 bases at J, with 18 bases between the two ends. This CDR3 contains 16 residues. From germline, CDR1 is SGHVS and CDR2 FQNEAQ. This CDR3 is CASSLVSRARHHEQYF. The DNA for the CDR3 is TGTGCCAGCAGCTTAGTATCGCGGGCAAGGCACCACGAGCAGTACTTC.

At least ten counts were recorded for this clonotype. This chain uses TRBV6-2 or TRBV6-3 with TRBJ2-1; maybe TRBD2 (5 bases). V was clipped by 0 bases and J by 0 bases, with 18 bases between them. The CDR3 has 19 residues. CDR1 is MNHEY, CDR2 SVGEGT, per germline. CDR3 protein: CASSYSSGLVSLSYNEQFF. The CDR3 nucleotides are TGTGCCAGCAGTTACTCGAGCGGTCTAGTTTCCCTCTCCTACAATGAGCAGTTCTTC.

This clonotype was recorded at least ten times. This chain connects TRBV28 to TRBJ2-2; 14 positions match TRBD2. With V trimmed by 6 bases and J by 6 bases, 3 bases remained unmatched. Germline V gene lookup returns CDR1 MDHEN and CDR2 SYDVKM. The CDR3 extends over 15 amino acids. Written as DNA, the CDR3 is TGTGCCAGCAGCTCGGGACTAGCGGGGGCCGGGGAGCTGTTTTTT. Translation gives CASSSGLAGAGELFF.

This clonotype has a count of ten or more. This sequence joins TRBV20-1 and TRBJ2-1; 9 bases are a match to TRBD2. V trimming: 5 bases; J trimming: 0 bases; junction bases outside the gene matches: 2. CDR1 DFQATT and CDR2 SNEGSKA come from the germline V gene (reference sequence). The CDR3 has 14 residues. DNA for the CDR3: TGCAGTGCTGGCGGGGGGGCCTCCTACAATGAGCAGTTCTTC. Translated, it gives CSAGGGASYNEQFF.

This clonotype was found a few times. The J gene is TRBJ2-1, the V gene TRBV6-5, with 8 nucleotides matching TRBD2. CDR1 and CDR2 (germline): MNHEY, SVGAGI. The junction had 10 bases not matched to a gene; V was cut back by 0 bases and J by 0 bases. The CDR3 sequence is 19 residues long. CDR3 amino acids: CASSYSIRTSSSSYNEQFF. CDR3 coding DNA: TGTGCCAGCAGTTACTCGATCCGGACTAGCTCCAGCTCCTACAATGAGCAGTTCTTC.

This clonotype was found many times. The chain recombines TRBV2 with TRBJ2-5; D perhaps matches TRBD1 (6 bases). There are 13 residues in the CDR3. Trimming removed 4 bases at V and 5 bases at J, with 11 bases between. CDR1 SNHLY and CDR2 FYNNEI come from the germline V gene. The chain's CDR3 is CASSGGRLETQYF. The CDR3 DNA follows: TGTGCCAGCAGTGGGGGGCGGTTGGAGACCCAGTACTTC.

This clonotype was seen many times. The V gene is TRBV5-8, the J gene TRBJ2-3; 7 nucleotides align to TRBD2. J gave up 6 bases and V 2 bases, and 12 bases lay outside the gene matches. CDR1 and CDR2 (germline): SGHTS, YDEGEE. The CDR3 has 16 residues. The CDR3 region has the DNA TGTGCCAGCAGCTTCCCTGAGCGGGGTTGGGGGGATACGCAGTATTTT. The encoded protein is CASSFPERGWGDTQYF. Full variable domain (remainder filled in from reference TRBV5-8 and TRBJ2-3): EAGVTQSPTHLIKTRGQQATLRCSPISGHTSVYWYQQALGLGLQFLLWYDEGEERNRGNFPPRFSGRQFPNYSSELNVNALELEDSALYLCASSFPERGWGDTQYFGPGTRLTVL.